Shown below are 21 T cell receptor beta chains from a single sample sequenced in a study of T-cell memory formation after mild COVID-19. TCRdb re-derived calls from the 5' RACE reads in MiXCR, one entry per CDR3 protein. The sample yields about 600,000 distinct CDR3 sequences, about a fifth seen once. The sample consisted of PBMCs or a T cell subset sorted from them (not recorded which). The receptors here all came from an adult woman who had mild COVID-19 (a few samples of this study predate the infection). Cell type and time point are not known.

This clonotype was counted between two and nine times. The chain joins TRBV5-1 to TRBJ1-5; a possible D gene is TRBD1 (5 bases). CDR1 and CDR2 from the germline V gene are SGHRS and YFSETQ. Trimming shortened V by 4 bases and J by 2 bases, and 10 bases separated the two germline ends. This CDR3 is built from 14 residues. The CDR3 DNA sequence: TGCGCCAGCAGCCGGCTAGGGGGCAATCAGCCCCAGCATTTT. This codes for CASSRLGGNQPQHF.

The chain combines TRBV7-9 with TRBJ2-5, with 8 bases matching TRBD1. The CDR3 totals 15 residues. Trimming took 5 bases from V and 3 from J; bases not matched to a gene: 8. Looked up from germline, CDR1 is SEHNR and CDR2 is FQNEAQ (reference sequence). Here the CDR3 reads CASSAKDRAEETQYF. For the CDR3, the DNA is TGTGCCAGCAGCGCCAAGGACAGGGCAGAAGAGACCCAGTACTTC.

This clonotype was seen repeatedly, ten times or more. The chain links TRBV29-1 to TRBJ2-1; 8 bases fit TRBD2. Unmatched junction bases numbered 6, after V lost 5 bases and J lost 6 bases. This CDR3 region has 13 residues. The germline V gene has CDR1 SQVTM and CDR2 ANQGSEA. CDR3 region: CSVLPLAGNEQFF. The CDR3 nucleotides are TGCAGCGTTCTCCCCCTAGCGGGCAATGAGCAGTTCTTC.

Only a few counts were recorded for this clonotype. The chain is built from TRBV4-2 and TRBJ2-3; TRBD1 aligns across 9 bases. The CDR3 contains 16 residues. The V and J ends lost 0 bases and 4 bases, in that order; junction bases with no gene match: 5. Germline V lookup: CDR1 LGHNA, CDR2 YNFKEQ. The CDR3 DNA follows: TGTGCCAGCAGCCAAGAACAGGGGGCTTGGGCAGATACGCAGTATTTT. This encodes CASSQEQGAWADTQYF.

The chain uses TRBV19 and TRBJ1-2; D is uncertain. Trimming left V 3 bases short and J 8 bases short, with 10 bases between. CDR3 length: 12 residues. Germline-derived CDR1 and CDR2 are LNHDA and SQIVND (reference sequence). The CDR3 reads CASSIRGEGYTF. The CDR3 nucleotides are TGTGCCAGTAGTATTCGCGGGGAGGGCTACACCTTC.

The chain is built from TRBV14 and TRBJ1-1, with 7 bases lining up with TRBD1. CDR3 length: 16 amino acids. Germline CDR1 and CDR2: SGHDN and FVKESK. Trimming took 3 bases from V and 0 from J; bases not matched to a gene: 7. The CDR3 is CASSHRQGLVNTEAFF. The CDR3 DNA reads TGTGCCAGCAGCCACCGACAGGGCCTTGTGAACACTGAAGCTTTCTTT. Full variable domain (outside the CDR3, taken from reference TRBV14 and TRBJ1-1): EAGVTQFPSHSVIEKGQTVTLRCDPISGHDNLYWYRRVMGKEIKFLLHFVKESKQDESGMPNNRFLAERTGGTYSTLKVQPAELEDSGVYFCASSHRQGLVNTEAFFGQGTRLTVV.

The genes are TRBV27 and TRBJ2-1, with TRBD1 matching 7 bases. The CDR3 is 16 amino acids. Trimming took 4 bases from V and 6 from J; bases not matched to a gene: 12. Germline V lookup: CDR1 MNHEY, CDR2 SMNVEV (reference sequence). In DNA, the CDR3 is TGTGCCAGCAGTTCCGCGACAGGGACGTCGTCCAATGAGCAGTTCTTC. It yields the protein CASSSATGTSSNEQFF.

Many counts were recorded for this clonotype. V is TRBV7-2 and J is TRBJ2-7; TRBD2 matches 11 bases. CDR1 and CDR2 from the germline V gene are SGHTA and FQGNSA. J gave up 2 bases and V 3 bases, and 6 bases lay outside the gene matches. The CDR3 extends over 16 amino acids. The CDR3 DNA is TGTGCCAGCAGCTTGTCTAGCGGGAGGATGCCCTACGAGCAGTACTTC. Its translation: CASSLSSGRMPYEQYF.

Concerning this clonotype itself: Compared with germline, one end of the junction differs, possibly owing to a read error. V and J are TRBV7-7 and TRBJ2-1; D not resolved. The CDR3 runs 11 residues. Germline V gives CDR1 SSHAT, CDR2 FNYEAQ (reference sequence). CDR3 nucleotide sequence: TGTGCTAGCAGTTCCGGACCGATATTGTTCTTC. Its protein product is CASSSGPILFF.

The chain combines TRBV29-1 with TRBJ2-7; D not resolved. V was shortened by 0 bases and J by 2 bases, with 5 bases between the two germline ends. The V gene's germline CDR1 is SQVTM and CDR2 ANQGSEA. The CDR3 has 12 amino acids. The CDR3 spells CSVEDLPYEQYF. CDR3 bases: TGCAGCGTTGAAGATCTTCCCTACGAGCAGTACTTC.

This clonotype occurred a few times. The V call is TRBV12-3 or TRBV12-4, the J call TRBJ1-2, with D perhaps matching TRBD1 (5 bases). The CDR3 is 14 residues long. V lost 7 bases and J lost 8, with 20 bases in between. The CDR3, as DNA: TGTGCCAGCAACATAGGACAACGCGTTGGGGGCTACACCTTC. Translated: CASNIGQRVGGYTF.

The chain couples TRBV9 to TRBJ2-3; D might be TRBD2 (6 bases). The CDR3 length is 16 residues. Germline loops: CDR1 SGDLS, CDR2 YYNGEE. V was clipped by 0 bases and J by 2 bases, with 13 bases between them. The CDR3 DNA reads as TGTGCCAGCAGCGTAGAGGGAGGAGGGTACACAGATACGCAGTATTTT. This encodes CASSVEGGGYTDTQYF.

This clonotype was detected only a few times. This rearrangement joins TRBV27 to TRBJ2-7; D unresolved. V lost 3 bases and J lost 2, with 8 bases in between. Germline CDR1 reads MNHEY; CDR2 reads SMNVEV (reference sequence). This CDR3 is built from 13 residues. The CDR3 loop is CASSLFSPYEQYF. The CDR3 DNA reads as TGTGCCAGCAGTTTGTTCAGCCCCTACGAGCAGTACTTC.

The sample holds a few counts of this clonotype. V gene TRBV24-1 combines with J gene TRBJ2-2; 10 nucleotides align to TRBD2. This CDR3 has 19 residues. V was pared by 1 base and J by 8 bases, with 15 bases of the junction left unmatched. CDR1 is KGHDR, CDR2 SFDVKD, per germline. This CDR3 reads CATSDFGTENLAGEGELFF. CDR3 in DNA: TGTGCCACCAGTGATTTCGGGACAGAAAACCTAGCGGGAGAGGGGGAGCTGTTTTTT.

This clonotype was counted a few times. The CDR3 here is CASSQASSTAYYEQYF. The CDR3 bases are TGTGCCAGCAGCCAAGCATCTAGCACCGCTTACTACGAGCAGTACTTC. This chain links TRBV3-1 with TRBJ2-7; D is possibly TRBD2 (5 bases). Trimming took 1 base from V and 3 from J, leaving 16 bases between them. This CDR3 is built from 16 residues. CDR1 LGHDT and CDR2 YNNKEL come from the germline V gene (reference sequence).

The rearrangement uses TRBV18 and TRBJ1-4, with no clear D. Germline CDR1 and CDR2: KGHSH and LQKENI. V dropped 6 bases and J dropped 7 bases, with 15 bases sitting between them. The CDR3 runs 14 residues. The CDR3 region is CASSRTKDGEKLFF. The CDR3 nucleotides read TGTGCCAGCTCCCGGACCAAGGATGGTGAAAAACTGTTTTTT.

CDR3 residues: CSAGAPLGATYEQYF. CDR3 in DNA: TGCAGCGCCGGAGCGCCGTTGGGGGCCACCTACGAGCAGTACTTC. V gene TRBV29-1 combines with J gene TRBJ2-7, with a possible D match to TRBD1 (6 bases). This CDR3 region has 15 residues. The ends were cut back, 7 bases at V and 2 bases at J, with 21 bases in the middle. CDR1 SQVTM and CDR2 ANQGSEA come from the germline V gene.

The rearrangement joins TRBV15 to TRBJ1-5; possibly TRBD1 for D (6 bases). This CDR3 spans 16 amino acids. The germline V and J ends were trimmed by 0 bases and 3 bases, with 12 bases remaining between them. In germline, CDR1 is LNHNV, CDR2 YYDKDF (reference sequence). The CDR3 region has the DNA TGTGCCACCAGCAGAGATACAGGGAGGGTCAATCAGCCCCAGCATTTT. Residues: CATSRDTGRVNQPQHF.

This clonotype was seen more than once but under ten times. V is TRBV20-1 and J is TRBJ2-7; 12 nucleotides line up with TRBD1. CDR3 length: 16 amino acids. J gave up 0 bases and V 5 bases, and 8 bases lay outside the gene matches. Germline V gene sequence: CDR1 DFQATT, CDR2 SNEGSKA (reference sequence). Here the CDR3 reads CSALGTGGISSYEQYF. CDR3 coding DNA: TGCAGTGCTCTCGGGACAGGGGGCATAAGCTCCTACGAGCAGTACTTC.

This rearrangement joins TRBV12-5 to TRBJ2-3; 8 nucleotides line up with TRBD1. Germline lookup yields CDR1 LGHNT and CDR2 FRNRAP. The J segment lost 1 base and the V segment lost 5 bases, leaving 2 bases of the junction unmatched. The CDR3 spans 14 residues. This CDR3 is CASGPGQGTDTQYF. The CDR3 DNA is TGTGCTAGTGGTCCGGGACAGGGCACAGATACGCAGTATTTT.

The J gene is TRBJ1-1, the V gene TRBV4-1, with D unclear. The germline V and J ends were trimmed by 2 bases and 3 bases, with 4 bases remaining between them. CDR1 and CDR2 from the germline V gene are MGHRA and YSYEKL. The CDR3 sequence is 12 residues long. The CDR3 DNA reads TGCGCCAGCAGCCAAATCGACACTGAAGCTTTCTTT. Encoded protein: CASSQIDTEAFF.